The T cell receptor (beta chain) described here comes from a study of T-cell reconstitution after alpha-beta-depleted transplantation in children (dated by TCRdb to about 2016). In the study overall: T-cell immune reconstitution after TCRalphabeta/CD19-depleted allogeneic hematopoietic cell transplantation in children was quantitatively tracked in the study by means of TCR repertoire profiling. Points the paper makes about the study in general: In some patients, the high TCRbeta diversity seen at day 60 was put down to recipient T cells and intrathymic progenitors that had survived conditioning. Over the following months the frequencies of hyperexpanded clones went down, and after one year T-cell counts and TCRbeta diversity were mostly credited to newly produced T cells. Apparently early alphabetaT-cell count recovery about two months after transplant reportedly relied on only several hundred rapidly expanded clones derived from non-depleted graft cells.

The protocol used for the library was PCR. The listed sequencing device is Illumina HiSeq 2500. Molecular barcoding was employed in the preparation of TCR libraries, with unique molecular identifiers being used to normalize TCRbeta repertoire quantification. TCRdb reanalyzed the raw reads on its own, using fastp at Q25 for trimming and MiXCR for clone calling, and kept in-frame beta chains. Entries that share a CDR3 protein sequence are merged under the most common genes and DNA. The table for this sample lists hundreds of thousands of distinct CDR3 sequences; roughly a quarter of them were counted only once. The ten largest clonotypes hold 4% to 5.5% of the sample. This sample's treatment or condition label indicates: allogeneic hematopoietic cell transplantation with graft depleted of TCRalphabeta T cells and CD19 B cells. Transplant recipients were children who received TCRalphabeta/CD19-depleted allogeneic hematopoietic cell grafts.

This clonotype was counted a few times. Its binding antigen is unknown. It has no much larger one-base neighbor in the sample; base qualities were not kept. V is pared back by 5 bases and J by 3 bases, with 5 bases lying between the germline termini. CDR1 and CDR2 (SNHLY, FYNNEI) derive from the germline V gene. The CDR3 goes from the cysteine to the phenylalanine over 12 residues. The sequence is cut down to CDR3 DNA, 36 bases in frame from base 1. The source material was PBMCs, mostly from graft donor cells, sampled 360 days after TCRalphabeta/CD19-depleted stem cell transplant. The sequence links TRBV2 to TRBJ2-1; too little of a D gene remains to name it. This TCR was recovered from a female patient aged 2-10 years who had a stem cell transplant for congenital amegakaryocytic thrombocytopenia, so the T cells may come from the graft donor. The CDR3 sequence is CASSPDYNEQFF. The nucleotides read TGTGCCAGCAGTCCTGACTACAATGAGCAGTTCTTC. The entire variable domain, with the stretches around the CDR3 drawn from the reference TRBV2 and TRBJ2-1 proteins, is EPEVTQTPSHQVTQMGQEVILRCVPISNHLYFYWYRQILGQKVEFLVSFYNNEISEKSEIFDDQFSVERPDGSNFTLKIRSTKLEDSAMYFCASSPDYNEQFFGPGTRLTVL.